This T cell receptor (beta chain) was obtained from a study of OX40 agonist ivuxolimab in advanced cancers. Overall study: The patients' treatment was ivuxolimab, an agonistic anti-OX40 (CD134) antibody.

The data were produced by immunoSEQ multiplex PCR, yet TCRdb's version contains in-frame clones alone and is incomplete. The sample comprises more than 55,000 clones, approximately 91% of which are singletons, and 11% rests with the top ten. For this clone: Antigen: not known.

Study-level points and caveats: Researchers did not determine the expanded peripheral T cells' antigen specificity. On average, CD8+ T cells showed a greater number of expanded clones than CD4+.

The germline V gene encodes CDR1 SGHVS and CDR2 FQNEAQ. Trimming pared 3 bases from V and 8 bases from J, leaving 22 bases between. The CDR3 is 17 amino acids. The V and J genes are TRBV7-8 and TRBJ1-4, with D tentatively TRBD1 (5 bases). This TCR derives from an adult with an advanced solid tumor such as melanoma, head and neck, liver or kidney cancer. Here the sequenced sample was CD4+ or CD8+ T cells sorted from blood, taken in a trial of the OX40 agonist ivuxolimab. The DNA for the CDR3 is TGTGCCAGCAGCTTCCATAGGGACGGGCCAAATCAAGAAAAACTGTTTTTT. Protein sequence: CASSFHRDGPNQEKLFF.